Following are 2 T cell receptor beta chains from one sample sequenced in a study of radiotherapy plus CTLA-4 blockade in lung cancer. Some clones are missing from TCRdb's copy, which holds only in-frame ones; the method was immunoSEQ multiplex PCR. The sample contains tens of thousands of clones, 70% to 80% of which appear only once. This material consisted of peripheral blood, taken from a patient treated with radiotherapy plus ipilimumab. Receptors were obtained from a human donor with non-small cell lung cancer who had a partial response to radiotherapy plus ipilimumab.

The chain couples TRBV5-6 to TRBJ2-1; weak D call: TRBD2 (6 bases). This CDR3 spans 15 amino acids. V shed 3 bases and J shed 4 bases, with 14 bases lying between them. Germline CDR1 reads SGHDT; CDR2 reads YYEEEE. The CDR3 region has the DNA TGTGCCAGCAGCTCCGAGCGGACTATTTACAATGAGCAGTTCTTC. Translating it yields CASSSERTIYNEQFF.

The rearrangement links TRBV14 to TRBJ1-1, with D unclear. Between the trimmed V and J ends, which lost 0 bases and 3 bases, there was a span of 5 bases. Germline V lookup: CDR1 SGHDN, CDR2 FVKESK. This CDR3 has 13 amino acids. This CDR3 is CASSQDRYTEAFF. The CDR3 region has the DNA TGTGCCAGCAGCCAAGACCGTTACACTGAAGCTTTCTTT.